The T cell receptor beta chain described here comes from a study of control samples from healthy donors and cancer patients. Looked up from germline, CDR1 is SGHAT and CDR2 is FQNNGV. Trimming removed 5 bases from V and 9 bases from J, with 16 bases in between. This CDR3 has 13 amino acids. The protocol was immunoSEQ multiplex PCR, while the TCRdb copy is restricted to in-frame clones and leaves out a portion. The data show around 250,000 clones, 82% seen once. Sequencing used PBMCs. The gene calls are TRBV11-2 and TRBJ2-5; D gene ambiguous. The receptor was isolated from a woman aged 55-69 years with lung cancer. CDR3 region: CASSPQKSSSQYF. The CDR3 DNA reads TGTGCCAGCAGCCCCCAAAAAAGTAGTTCCCAGTACTTC. Combining the CDR3 with reference TRBV11-2 and TRBJ2-5 gives the whole variable domain EAGVAQSPRYKIIEKRQSVAFWCNPISGHATLYWYQQILGQGPKLLIQFQNNGVVDDSQLPKDRFSAERLKGVDSTLKIQPAKLEDSAVYLCASSPQKSSSQYFGPGTRLLVL.